Shown below are 32 T cell receptor beta chains from a single sample sequenced in a study of T-cell reconstitution after alpha-beta-depleted transplantation in children. During its preparation, the TCRbeta library received unique molecular identifiers. TCRdb ran MiXCR on the PCR reads and lists one entry per CDR3 protein. The sample lists about 17,000 distinct CDR3 sequences; approximately 5.3% were seen once. The source was PBMCs, collected before TCRalphabeta/CD19-depleted stem cell transplant. The receptor set was obtained from a boy younger than 18 with acute lymphoblastic leukemia, due to receive a stem cell transplant.

This clonotype was counted ten times or more. The chain recombines TRBV9 with TRBJ1-5; D is undetermined. The CDR3 runs 15 residues. From germline, CDR1 is SGDLS and CDR2 YYNGEE. V was clipped by 0 bases and J by 2 bases, with 9 bases between them. The CDR3 nucleotides read TGTGCCAGCAGCGTAGCACCCGGGGGCAATCAGCCCCAGCATTTT. It codes for CASSVAPGGNQPQHF.

The rearrangement uses TRBV3-1 and TRBJ2-5; TRBD2 might be the D (7 bases). V gave up 11 bases and J gave up 5 bases, with 30 bases separating them. The germline V gene encodes CDR1 LGHDT and CDR2 YNNKEL (reference sequence). The CDR3 has 17 residues. Here the CDR3 reads CACCQEWDGGGRETQYF. CDR3 nucleotides: TGTGCCTGCTGCCAAGAATGGGATGGGGGGGGCAGGGAGACCCAGTACTTC.

In this sample, this clonotype turned up many times. The chain uses TRBV12-3 or TRBV12-4 and TRBJ1-5; TRBD1 might be the D (5 bases). Trimming cost V 2 bases and J 1 base, with 6 bases left between them. There are 14 residues in the CDR3. The CDR3 spells CASSLQGSNQPQHF. For the CDR3, the DNA is TGTGCCAGCAGTTTACAGGGAAGCAATCAGCCCCAGCATTTT.

This clonotype was found many times. The V call is TRBV7-9, the J call TRBJ1-1; the D gene is possibly TRBD1 (5 bases). The CDR3 is 14 amino acids. The V gene's germline CDR1 is SEHNR and CDR2 FQNEAQ (reference sequence). V lost 4 bases, J lost 1 base, and 10 bases lay in between. In DNA form, the CDR3 reads TGTGCCAGCAGCTCCAGGGAGAGGAACACTGAAGCTTTCTTT. Translating gives CASSSRERNTEAFF.

This clonotype appeared many times. CDR3 DNA: TGCAGTGCGCCGGGACAGGGGGCCGGTTCACCCCTCCACTTT. Its protein product is CSAPGQGAGSPLHF. This chain joins TRBV20-1 and TRBJ1-6; 12 bases match TRBD1. CDR1 is DFQATT and CDR2 is SNEGSKA in the germline V gene (reference sequence). V lost 6 bases, J lost 9 bases, and 6 bases stayed unmatched. The CDR3 has 14 residues.

This clonotype showed up many times. The chain has TRBV6-5 and TRBJ2-7; 8 nucleotides agree with TRBD1. This CDR3 is built from 15 residues. Losses at the gene ends were 0 bases for V and 1 base for J; bases not matched to a gene: 2. Germline V gene sequence: CDR1 MNHEY, CDR2 SVGAGI. CDR3: CASSYSDRGSYEQYF. DNA of the CDR3: TGTGCCAGCAGTTACTCCGACAGGGGATCCTACGAGCAGTACTTC.

The table lists this clonotype with many counts. The V gene is TRBV13, the J gene TRBJ1-2, with D possibly matching TRBD1 (5 bases). V gave up 2 bases and J gave up 7 bases, with 26 bases separating them. There are 18 residues in the CDR3. Germline CDR1 and CDR2: PRHDT and FYEKMQ (reference sequence). The CDR3 protein is CASSLSLGWHPDQGGYTF. CDR3 nucleotide sequence: TGTGCCAGCAGCTTAAGTCTAGGGTGGCATCCCGACCAGGGTGGCTACACCTTC.

This clonotype has ten or more counts. V usage is TRBV18 and J usage is TRBJ1-2; maybe TRBD1 (5 bases). CDR1 and CDR2 (germline): KGHSH, LQKENI. Trimming stripped 2 bases from V and 4 bases from J, with 8 bases between. This CDR3 spans 13 amino acids. CDR3 DNA sequence: TGTGCCAGCTCACCAGGGGGTTCCTATGGCTACACCTTC. It codes for CASSPGGSYGYTF.

This clonotype was counted many times. This chain links TRBV19 with TRBJ2-3; 9 bases are shared with TRBD2. This CDR3 is 12 amino acids long. The trim removed 3 bases at V and 9 bases at J, leaving 1 base unmatched. Germline CDR1 is LNHDA and CDR2 is SQIVND (reference sequence). CDR3 in amino acids: CASSMAGGTQYF. The CDR3 DNA is TGTGCCAGTAGTATGGCGGGAGGGACGCAGTATTTT.

This clonotype has at least ten counts. This chain uses TRBV6-5 with TRBJ1-2; weak D call: TRBD1 (6 bases). The germline V and J ends were trimmed by 5 bases and 0 bases, with 13 bases remaining between them. CDR3 length: 15 residues. Germline V CDR1 and CDR2: MNHEY, SVGAGI. The CDR3 DNA reads as TGTGCCAGCAGTATGCCCTCAGGGGCTAACTATGGCTACACCTTC. This encodes CASSMPSGANYGYTF.

There are a few counts of this clonotype. CDR3: CASSLTVSAPGELFF. CDR3 nucleotide sequence: TGCGCCAGCAGCTTAACTGTGAGTGCGCCCGGGGAGCTGTTTTTT. The chain uses TRBV5-1 and TRBJ2-2; no clear D gene. Between the trimmed V and J ends, which lost 2 bases and 6 bases, there was a span of 14 bases. Germline V lookup: CDR1 SGHRS, CDR2 YFSETQ. This CDR3 has 15 amino acids.

This clonotype was recorded many times. The CDR3 is CASSTGQGGYTF. The CDR3 DNA sequence: TGTGCCAGCAGTACTGGACAGGGGGGCTACACCTTC. The V and J genes are TRBV6-5 and TRBJ1-2; TRBD1 matches at 9 bases. V shed 5 bases and J 8 bases; nucleotides not matched to a gene: 3. This CDR3 contains 12 residues. Germline loops: CDR1 MNHEY, CDR2 SVGAGI.

This clonotype is labeled medium-sized. The chain recombines TRBV20-1 with TRBJ1-1; D possibly corresponds to TRBD1 (6 bases). CDR1 and CDR2 from the germline V gene are DFQATT and SNEGSKA (reference sequence). Trimming left V 5 bases short and J 4 bases short, with 23 bases between. There are 16 residues in the CDR3. This CDR3 is CSAPVAGARVATEAFF. DNA of the CDR3: TGCAGTGCTCCGGTTGCGGGGGCGCGGGTTGCCACTGAAGCTTTCTTT.

This clonotype appeared many times. The J gene is TRBJ2-7, the V gene TRBV15, with 7 bases fitting TRBD1. Per germline, CDR1 LNHNV and CDR2 YYDKDF (reference sequence). The CDR3 sequence is 13 residues long. Unmatched junction bases numbered 6, after V lost 9 bases and J lost 1 base. CDR3 DNA sequence: TGTGCCACGGCCTTGACAGGGTCCTACGAGCAGTACTTC. This gives the protein CATALTGSYEQYF.

The chain recombines TRBV4-3 with TRBJ1-5, with D possibly TRBD1 on 5 matching bases. The V gene lost 1 base and the J gene lost 6 bases, with 7 bases spanning the gap. The CDR3 sequence is 13 residues long. Per the germline V gene, CDR1 is LGHNA and CDR2 is YSLEER. The CDR3 DNA is TGCGCCAGCAGCCAAGGAGGGACTCAGCCCCAGCATTTT. Protein: CASSQGGTQPQHF.

In its sample, this clonotype is medium-sized (0.01 to 0.1%). The chain carries TRBV5-1 and TRBJ1-1; D ambiguous. The CDR3 runs 14 residues. The germline V gene has CDR1 SGHRS and CDR2 YFSETQ. Trimming took 4 bases from V and 0 from J, leaving 10 bases between them. The CDR3 region is CASSPNLMNTEAFF. CDR3 coding DNA: TGCGCCAGCAGCCCAAACCTCATGAACACTGAAGCTTTCTTT.

The genes are TRBV5-6 and TRBJ2-6; TRBD2 might be the D (6 bases). V was trimmed by 4 bases and J by 3 bases, leaving 11 bases between them. CDR1 SGHDT and CDR2 YYEEEE come from the germline V gene. The CDR3 runs to 15 residues. The CDR3 spells CASSPGSLGANVLTF. The DNA of the CDR3 is TGTGCCAGCAGCCCCGGGAGCCTTGGGGCCAACGTCCTGACTTTC.

This clonotype showed up many times. The chain joins TRBV11-2 to TRBJ1-2; D is unclear. The CDR3 covers 16 residues. The V end lost 0 bases, the J end lost 5 bases, and 16 bases lay between the germline ends. Germline values: CDR1 SGHAT, CDR2 FQNNGV. The CDR3 reads CASSLEGSLPLYGYTF. The CDR3, as DNA: TGTGCCAGCAGCTTAGAAGGTAGCCTTCCTTTGTATGGCTACACCTTC.

In its sample, this clonotype was seen many times. The genes are TRBV28 and TRBJ2-5; no firm D call. CDR3 length: 16 residues. V was cut by 2 bases and J by 3 bases, with 16 bases left in between. Per germline, CDR1 MDHEN and CDR2 SYDVKM. In DNA form, the CDR3 reads TGTGCCAGCAGTTTACCCGCTACTTGGGTAGAAGAGACCCAGTACTTC. This codes for CASSLPATWVEETQYF. The variable domain in full, completed from reference TRBV28 and TRBJ2-5, reads DVKVTQSSRYLVKRTGEKVFLECVQDMDHENMFWYRQDPGLGLRLIYFSYDVKMKEKGDIPEGYSVSREKKERFSLILESASTNQTSMYLCASSLPATWVEETQYFGPGTRLLVL.

This clonotype is medium-sized (0.01 to 0.1%). The gene calls are TRBV29-1 and TRBJ2-7, with 13 bases fitting TRBD2. The CDR3 loop spans 14 amino acids. CDR1 SQVTM and CDR2 ANQGSEA come from the germline V gene. J was trimmed by 3 bases and V by 3 bases; bases with no gene match: 2. CDR3: CSVDGLAGVYEQYF. For the CDR3, the DNA is TGCAGCGTTGACGGACTAGCGGGAGTCTACGAGCAGTACTTC.

This clonotype was recorded many times. V gene TRBV3-1 combines with J gene TRBJ1-6; a possible D gene is TRBD1 (5 bases). Germline V gene sequence: CDR1 LGHDT, CDR2 YNNKEL (reference sequence). This CDR3 is 17 amino acids long. V gave up 0 bases and J gave up 6 bases, with 15 bases separating them. In DNA form, the CDR3 reads TGTGCCAGCAGCCAAGATCTATGGGGGATGGGTAATTCACCCCTCCACTTT. Its protein product is CASSQDLWGMGNSPLHF.

In its sample, this clonotype ranks as medium-sized. The chain uses TRBV12-3 or TRBV12-4 and TRBJ2-1; 7 nucleotides align to TRBD2. Losses at the gene ends were 0 bases for V and 2 bases for J; bases not matched to a gene: 4. The CDR3 totals 16 residues. CDR3 region: CASSLAGGGTYNEQFF. The DNA of the CDR3 is TGTGCCAGCAGTTTAGCGGGGGGAGGGACCTACAATGAGCAGTTCTTC.

This clonotype showed up just a few times. V gene TRBV25-1 combines with J gene TRBJ1-4; no reliable D call. The germline gives CDR1 MGHDK, CDR2 SYGVNS. The CDR3 contains 14 residues. The germline V and J ends were trimmed by 6 bases and 4 bases, with 12 bases remaining between them. The chain's CDR3 is CASSEPELNEKLFF. The CDR3 region has the DNA TGTGCCAGCAGCGAACCCGAACTTAATGAAAAACTGTTTTTT.

This clonotype was seen ten or more times. This sequence joins TRBV9 and TRBJ1-2; D is undetermined. Trimming took 0 bases from V and 0 from J, leaving 6 bases between them. The CDR3 length is 14 residues. Germline assignment: CDR1 SGDLS and CDR2 YYNGEE. The CDR3, as DNA: TGTGCCAGCAGCGTAGGGGGTTCTAACTATGGCTACACCTTC. Protein: CASSVGGSNYGYTF. The full variable domain, its missing parts supplied by reference TRBV9 and TRBJ1-2, is DSGVTQTPKHLITATGQRVTLRCSPRSGDLSVYWYQQSLDQGLQFLIQYYNGEERAKGNILERFSAQQFPDLHSELNLSSLELGDSALYFCASSVGGSNYGYTFGSGTRLTVV.

This clonotype was detected ten times or more. The V call is TRBV28, the J call TRBJ1-4; no firm D call. This CDR3 has 14 residues. The germline V and J ends were trimmed by 4 bases and 5 bases, with 11 bases remaining between them. CDR1 and CDR2 from the germline V gene are MDHEN and SYDVKM. DNA of the CDR3: TGTGCCAGCAGTTCCCTGATCGAGAATGAAAAACTGTTTTTT. Amino acids: CASSSLIENEKLFF.

The sample holds many counts of this clonotype. The chain employs TRBV7-9 and TRBJ2-5, with D possibly called TRBD1 or TRBD2 (6 bases each). V lost 5 bases to trimming and J lost 5 bases, with 27 bases between them. Germline CDR1 is SEHNR and CDR2 is FQNEAQ (reference sequence). The CDR3 loop spans 18 amino acids. The CDR3 reads CASSQTGGGGLFSETQYF. For the CDR3, the DNA is TGTGCCAGCAGCCAGACGGGCGGTGGGGGGCTCTTTTCGGAGACCCAGTACTTC.

This clonotype was observed at least ten times. V and J are TRBV24-1 and TRBJ2-1, with 9 bases that match TRBD1. This CDR3 has 15 residues. Per the germline V gene, CDR1 is KGHDR and CDR2 is SFDVKD. Unmatched junction bases numbered 7, after V lost 7 bases and J lost 4 bases. The chain's CDR3 is CATRGGGQGYNEQFF. The CDR3 DNA reads as TGTGCCACCAGGGGGGGGGGACAGGGATACAATGAGCAGTTCTTC.

The chain links TRBV2 to TRBJ2-3; 8 bases align to TRBD2. CDR1 SNHLY and CDR2 FYNNEI come from the germline V gene. CDR3 length equals 16 residues. As DNA, the CDR3 is TGTACCTGCAGTTCCAATCCGGGAGGGCCGTCAGATACGCAGTATTTT. This sequence encodes CTCSSNPGGPSDTQYF. The full variable domain, in which reference TRBV2 and TRBJ2-3 provide the parts outside the CDR3, is EPEVTQTPSHQVTQMGQEVILRCVPISNHLYFYWYRQILGQKVEFLVSFYNNEISEKSEIFDDQFSVERPDGSNFTLKIRSTKLEDSAMYFCTCSSNPGGPSDTQYFGPGTRLTVL.

This clonotype is categorized as medium-sized. The rearrangement uses TRBV6-5 and TRBJ2-1; 7 bases align to TRBD2. This CDR3 spans 17 amino acids. After removal of 6 bases from V and 4 bases from J, the junction contained 15 bases not matched to a gene. The germline CDR1 and CDR2 sequences are MNHEY and SVGAGI. CDR3 coding DNA: TGTGCCAGCAGCTTTTCTACCGGGACTACCCCTTACAATGAGCAGTTCTTC. It yields the protein CASSFSTGTTPYNEQFF.

This clonotype counts as medium-sized (0.01 to 0.1%). The rearrangement joins TRBV12-3 or TRBV12-4 to TRBJ2-1, with D uncertain. V gave up 3 bases and J gave up 6 bases, with 15 bases separating them. The length of the CDR3 is 15 residues. CDR3 DNA sequence: TGTGCCAGCAGTTTGAAGTCAGCGCTCGCCAATGAGCAGTTCTTC. It is translated as CASSLKSALANEQFF.

This clonotype was observed at least ten times. V and J are TRBV2 and TRBJ1-5; no definite D call. CDR1 is SNHLY and CDR2 is FYNNEI in the germline V gene. Trimming shortened V by 3 bases and J by 4 bases, and 10 bases separated the two germline ends. This CDR3 spans 14 amino acids. CDR3 loop: CASSDLDQNQPQHF. CDR3 nucleotides: TGTGCCAGCAGTGACTTGGACCAAAATCAGCCCCAGCATTTT.

This clonotype is medium-sized. The CDR3, as DNA: TGCAGTGCTAGACGTACCGACAGGAACACTGAAGCTTTCTTT. It yields the protein CSARRTDRNTEAFF. V is TRBV20-1 and J is TRBJ1-1; a possible D gene is TRBD1 (5 bases). Germline loops: CDR1 DFQATT, CDR2 SNEGSKA (reference sequence). CDR3 length: 14 amino acids. V was clipped by 2 bases and J by 1 base, with 11 bases between them.